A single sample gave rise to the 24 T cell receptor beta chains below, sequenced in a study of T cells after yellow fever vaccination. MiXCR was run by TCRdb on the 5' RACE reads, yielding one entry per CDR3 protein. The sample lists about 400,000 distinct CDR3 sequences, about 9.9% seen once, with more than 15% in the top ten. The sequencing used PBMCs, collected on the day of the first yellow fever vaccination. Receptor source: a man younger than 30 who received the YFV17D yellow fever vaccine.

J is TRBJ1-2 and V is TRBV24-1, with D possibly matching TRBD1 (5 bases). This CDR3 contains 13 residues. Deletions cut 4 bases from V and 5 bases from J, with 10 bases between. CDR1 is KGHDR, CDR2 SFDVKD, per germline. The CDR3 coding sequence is TGTGCCACCAGTGAAGGGGTTGGGTATGGCTACACCTTC. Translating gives CATSEGVGYGYTF.

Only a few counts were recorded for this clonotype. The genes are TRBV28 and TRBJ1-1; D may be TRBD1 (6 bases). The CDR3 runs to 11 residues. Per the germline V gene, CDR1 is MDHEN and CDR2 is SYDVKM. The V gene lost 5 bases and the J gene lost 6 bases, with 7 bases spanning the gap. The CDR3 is CASSGQSEAFF. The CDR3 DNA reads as TGTGCCAGCAGTGGACAGTCTGAAGCTTTCTTT.

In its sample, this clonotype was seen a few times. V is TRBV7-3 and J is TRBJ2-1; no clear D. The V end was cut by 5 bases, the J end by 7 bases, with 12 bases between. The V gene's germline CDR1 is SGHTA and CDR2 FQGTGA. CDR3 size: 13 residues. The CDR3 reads CASSQEARNEQFF. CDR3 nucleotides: TGTGCCAGCAGCCAAGAGGCCCGGAATGAGCAGTTCTTC.

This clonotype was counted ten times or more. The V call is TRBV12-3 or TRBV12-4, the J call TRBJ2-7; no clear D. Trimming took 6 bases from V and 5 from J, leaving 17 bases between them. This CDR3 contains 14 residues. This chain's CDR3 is CASSLDRPLDEQYF. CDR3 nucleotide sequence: TGTGCCAGCAGCTTGGACCGGCCTTTGGACGAGCAGTACTTC.

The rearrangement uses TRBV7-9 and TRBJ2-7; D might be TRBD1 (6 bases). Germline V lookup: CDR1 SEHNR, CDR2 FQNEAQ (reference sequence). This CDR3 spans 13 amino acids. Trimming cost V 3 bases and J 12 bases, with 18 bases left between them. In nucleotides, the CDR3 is TGTGCCAGCAGCTTTGACTCCGGACAGAGGCCGTACTTC. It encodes CASSFDSGQRPYF.

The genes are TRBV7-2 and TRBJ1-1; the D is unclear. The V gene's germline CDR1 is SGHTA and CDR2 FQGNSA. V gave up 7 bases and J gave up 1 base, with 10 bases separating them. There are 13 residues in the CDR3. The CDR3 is CASTRAGNTEAFF. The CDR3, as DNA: TGTGCCAGCACAAGGGCCGGGAACACTGAAGCTTTCTTT.

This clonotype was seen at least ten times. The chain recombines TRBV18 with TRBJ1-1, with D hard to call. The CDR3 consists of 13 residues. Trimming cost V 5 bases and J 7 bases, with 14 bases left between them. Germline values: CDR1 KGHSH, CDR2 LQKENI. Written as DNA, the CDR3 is TGTGCCAGCTCAGGCTTGGGTAAGATTGAAGCTTTCTTT. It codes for CASSGLGKIEAFF.

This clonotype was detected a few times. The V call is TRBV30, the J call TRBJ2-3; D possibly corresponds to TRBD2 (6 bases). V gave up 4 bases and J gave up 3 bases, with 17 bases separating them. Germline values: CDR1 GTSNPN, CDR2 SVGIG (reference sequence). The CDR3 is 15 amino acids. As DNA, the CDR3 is TGTGCCTGGACCCATCCCATGGGGGGTACAGATACGCAGTATTTT. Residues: CAWTHPMGGTDTQYF.

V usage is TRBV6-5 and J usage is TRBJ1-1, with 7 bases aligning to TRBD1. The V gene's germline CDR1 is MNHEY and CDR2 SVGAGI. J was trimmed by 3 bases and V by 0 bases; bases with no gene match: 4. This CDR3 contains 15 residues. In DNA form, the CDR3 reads TGTGCCAGCAGTTACTCGACAGGGCAGGACACTGAAGCTTTCTTT. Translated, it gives CASSYSTGQDTEAFF.

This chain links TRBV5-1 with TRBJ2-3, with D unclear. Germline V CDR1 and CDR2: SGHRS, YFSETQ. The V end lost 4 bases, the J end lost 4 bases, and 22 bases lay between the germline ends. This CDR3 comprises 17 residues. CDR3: CASSPPSSRSAPDTQYF. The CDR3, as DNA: TGCGCCAGCAGCCCTCCTTCCTCTCGGTCCGCGCCAGATACGCAGTATTTT. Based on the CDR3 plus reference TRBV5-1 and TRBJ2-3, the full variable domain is KAGVTQTPRYLIKTRGQQVTLSCSPISGHRSVSWYQQTPGQGLQFLFEYFSETQRNKGNFPGRFSGRQFSNSRSEMNVSTLELGDSALYLCASSPPSSRSAPDTQYFGPGTRLTVL.

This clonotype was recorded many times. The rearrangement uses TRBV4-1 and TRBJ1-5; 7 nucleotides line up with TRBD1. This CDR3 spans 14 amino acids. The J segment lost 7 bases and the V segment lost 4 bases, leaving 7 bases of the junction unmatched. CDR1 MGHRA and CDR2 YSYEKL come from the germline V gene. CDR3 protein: CASSRTQGNQPQHF. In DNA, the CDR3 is TGCGCCAGCAGCCGCACACAGGGGAACCAGCCCCAGCATTTT.

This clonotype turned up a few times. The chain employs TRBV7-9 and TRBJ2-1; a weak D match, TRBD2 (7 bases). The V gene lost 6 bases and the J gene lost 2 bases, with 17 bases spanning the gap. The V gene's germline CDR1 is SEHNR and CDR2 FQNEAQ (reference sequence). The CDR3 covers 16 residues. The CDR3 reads CASRGGGEDPYNEQFF. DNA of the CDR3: TGTGCCAGCAGAGGGGGGGGGGAGGACCCCTACAATGAGCAGTTCTTC.

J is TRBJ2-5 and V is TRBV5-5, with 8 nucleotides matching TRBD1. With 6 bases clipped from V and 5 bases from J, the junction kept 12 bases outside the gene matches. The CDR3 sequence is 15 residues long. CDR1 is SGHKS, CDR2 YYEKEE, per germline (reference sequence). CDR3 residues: CASTLRGQSTETQYF. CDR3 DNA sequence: TGTGCCAGCACCCTCAGGGGGCAAAGTACGGAGACCCAGTACTTC.

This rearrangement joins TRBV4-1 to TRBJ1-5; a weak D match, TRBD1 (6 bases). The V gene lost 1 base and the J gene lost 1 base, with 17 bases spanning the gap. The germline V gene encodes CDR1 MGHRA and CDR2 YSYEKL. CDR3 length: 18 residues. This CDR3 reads CASSQADGGQSSNQPQHF. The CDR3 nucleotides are TGCGCCAGCAGCCAAGCTGACGGGGGGCAGTCGAGCAATCAGCCCCAGCATTTT.

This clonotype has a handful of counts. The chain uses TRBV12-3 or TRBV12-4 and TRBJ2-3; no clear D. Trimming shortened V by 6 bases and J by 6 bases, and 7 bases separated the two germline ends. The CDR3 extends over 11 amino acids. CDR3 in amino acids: CASRPGDTQYF. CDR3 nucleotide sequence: TGTGCCAGCAGACCCGGCGATACGCAGTATTTT.

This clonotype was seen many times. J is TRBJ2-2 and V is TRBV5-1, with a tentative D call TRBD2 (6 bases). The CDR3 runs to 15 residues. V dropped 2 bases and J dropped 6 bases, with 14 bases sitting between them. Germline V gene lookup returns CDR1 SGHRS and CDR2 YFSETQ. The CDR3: CASSFHGGEAGELFF. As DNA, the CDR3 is TGCGCCAGCAGCTTTCACGGGGGAGAGGCCGGGGAGCTGTTTTTT. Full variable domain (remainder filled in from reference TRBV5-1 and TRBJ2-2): KAGVTQTPRYLIKTRGQQVTLSCSPISGHRSVSWYQQTPGQGLQFLFEYFSETQRNKGNFPGRFSGRQFSNSRSEMNVSTLELGDSALYLCASSFHGGEAGELFFGEGSRLTVL.

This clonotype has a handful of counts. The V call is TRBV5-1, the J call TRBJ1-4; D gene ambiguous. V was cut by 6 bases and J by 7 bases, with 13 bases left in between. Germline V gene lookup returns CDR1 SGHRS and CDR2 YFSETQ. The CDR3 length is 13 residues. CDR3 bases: TGCGCCAGCAAGTTTGAGGTTGGTGAAAAACTGTTTTTT. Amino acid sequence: CASKFEVGEKLFF.

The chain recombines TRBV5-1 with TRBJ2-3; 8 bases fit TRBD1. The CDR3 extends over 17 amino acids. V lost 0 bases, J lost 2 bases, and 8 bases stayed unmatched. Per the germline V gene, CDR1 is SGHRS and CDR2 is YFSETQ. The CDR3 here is CASSLAQLGQVTDTQYF. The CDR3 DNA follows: TGCGCCAGCAGCTTGGCCCAGTTGGGACAGGTCACAGATACGCAGTATTTT.

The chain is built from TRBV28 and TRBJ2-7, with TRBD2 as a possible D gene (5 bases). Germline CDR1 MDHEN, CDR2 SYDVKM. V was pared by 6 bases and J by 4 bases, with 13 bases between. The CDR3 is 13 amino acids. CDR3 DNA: TGTGCCAGCAGCAACGGCGGGTCGTACGAGCAGTACGTC. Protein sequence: CASSNGGSYEQYV.

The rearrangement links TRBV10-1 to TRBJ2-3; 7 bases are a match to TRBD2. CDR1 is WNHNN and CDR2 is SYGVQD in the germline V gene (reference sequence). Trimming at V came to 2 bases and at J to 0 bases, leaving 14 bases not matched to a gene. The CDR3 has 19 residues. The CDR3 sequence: CASSEVVGGSSVSTDTQYF. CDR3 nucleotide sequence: TGCGCCAGCAGTGAGGTGGTCGGGGGGTCTTCCGTGAGCACAGATACGCAGTATTTT.

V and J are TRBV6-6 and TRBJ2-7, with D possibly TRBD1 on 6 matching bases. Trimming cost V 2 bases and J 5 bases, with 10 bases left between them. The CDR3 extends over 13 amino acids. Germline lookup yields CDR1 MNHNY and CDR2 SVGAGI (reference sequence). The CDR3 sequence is CASSYGTQNEQYF. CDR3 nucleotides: TGTGCCAGCAGTTACGGGACACAGAACGAGCAGTACTTC.

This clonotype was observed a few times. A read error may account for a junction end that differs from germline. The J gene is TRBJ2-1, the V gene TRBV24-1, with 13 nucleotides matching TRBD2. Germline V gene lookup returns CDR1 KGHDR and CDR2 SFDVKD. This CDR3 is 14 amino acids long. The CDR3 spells CATSDPGLAGALVF. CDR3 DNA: TGTGCCACCAGTGATCCCGGACTAGCGGGGGCCCTAGTCTTC.

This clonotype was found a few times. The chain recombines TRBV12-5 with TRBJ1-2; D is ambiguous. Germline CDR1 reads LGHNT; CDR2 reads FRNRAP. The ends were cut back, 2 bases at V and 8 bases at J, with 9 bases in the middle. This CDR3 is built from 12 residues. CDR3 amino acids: CASGLHFGGYTF. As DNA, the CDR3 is TGTGCTAGTGGTTTGCATTTCGGGGGCTACACCTTC.

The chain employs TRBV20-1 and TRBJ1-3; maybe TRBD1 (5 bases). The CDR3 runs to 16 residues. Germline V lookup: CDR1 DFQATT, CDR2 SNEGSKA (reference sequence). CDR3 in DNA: TGCTGCTCTTGGGGCCGGGCACCGAGCTCGGGAAACACCATATATTTT. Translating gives CCSWGRAPSSGNTIYF.